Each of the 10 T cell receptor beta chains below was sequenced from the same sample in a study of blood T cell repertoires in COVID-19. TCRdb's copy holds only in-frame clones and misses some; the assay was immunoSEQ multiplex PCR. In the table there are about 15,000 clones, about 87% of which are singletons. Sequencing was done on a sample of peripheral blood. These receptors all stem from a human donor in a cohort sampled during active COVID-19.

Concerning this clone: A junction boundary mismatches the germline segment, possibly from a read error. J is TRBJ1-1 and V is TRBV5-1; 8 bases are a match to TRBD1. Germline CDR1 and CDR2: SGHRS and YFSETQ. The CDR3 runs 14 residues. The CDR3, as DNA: TGCGCCAGCAGCTTGGGACAGGGGCTTCGGGGGCCTCTCTTT. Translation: CASSLGQGLRGPLF.

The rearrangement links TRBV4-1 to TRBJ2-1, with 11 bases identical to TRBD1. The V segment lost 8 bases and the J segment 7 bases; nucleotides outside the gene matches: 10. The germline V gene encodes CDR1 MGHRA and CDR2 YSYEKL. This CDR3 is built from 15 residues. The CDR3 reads CASGQGAGVGNEQFF. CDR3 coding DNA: TGCGCCAGCGGACAGGGGGCCGGGGTAGGTAATGAGCAGTTCTTC.

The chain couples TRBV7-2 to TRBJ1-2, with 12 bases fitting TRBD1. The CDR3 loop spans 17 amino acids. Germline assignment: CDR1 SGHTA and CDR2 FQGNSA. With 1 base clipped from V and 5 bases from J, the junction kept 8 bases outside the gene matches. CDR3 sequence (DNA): TGTGCCAGCAGCTTAGAACTCGGGACAGGGGGCCTATATGGCTACACCTTC. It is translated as CASSLELGTGGLYGYTF.

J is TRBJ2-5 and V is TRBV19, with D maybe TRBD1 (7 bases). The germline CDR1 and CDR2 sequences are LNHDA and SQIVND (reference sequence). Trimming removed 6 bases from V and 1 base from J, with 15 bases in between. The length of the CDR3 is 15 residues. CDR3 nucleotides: TGTGCCAGTAGCCTTCGGGGGACAGTCCAAGAGACCCAGTACTTC. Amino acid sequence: CASSLRGTVQETQYF.

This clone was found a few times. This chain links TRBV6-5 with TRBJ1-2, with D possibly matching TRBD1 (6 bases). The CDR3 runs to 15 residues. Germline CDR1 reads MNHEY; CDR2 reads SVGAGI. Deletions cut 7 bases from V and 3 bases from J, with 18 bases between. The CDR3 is CASTPRGKEHYGYTF. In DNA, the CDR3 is TGTGCCAGCACCCCTAGGGGGAAGGAACACTATGGCTACACCTTC.

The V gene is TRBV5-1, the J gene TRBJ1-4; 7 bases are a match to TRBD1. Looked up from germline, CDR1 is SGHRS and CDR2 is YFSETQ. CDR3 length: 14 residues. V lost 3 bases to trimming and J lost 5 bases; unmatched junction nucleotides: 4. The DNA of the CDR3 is TGCGCCAGCAGCTACAGGGGTTCAAATGAAAAACTGTTTTTT. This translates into CASSYRGSNEKLFF.

CDR3 protein: CASSLFSSGYNEQFF. Written as DNA, the CDR3 is TGTGCCAGCAGCTTATTTAGCAGCGGATACAATGAGCAGTTCTTC. This chain connects TRBV7-2 to TRBJ2-1, with D perhaps TRBD2 (5 bases). The CDR3 runs to 15 residues. V lost 2 bases and J lost 4, with 12 bases in between. From germline, CDR1 is SGHTA and CDR2 FQGNSA.

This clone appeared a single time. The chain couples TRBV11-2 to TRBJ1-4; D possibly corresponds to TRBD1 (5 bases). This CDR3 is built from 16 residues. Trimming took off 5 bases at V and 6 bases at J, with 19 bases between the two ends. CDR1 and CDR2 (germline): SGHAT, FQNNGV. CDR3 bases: TGTGCCAGCAGCCCCCGGGACTCAAGGCGGGATGAAAAACTGTTTTTT. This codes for CASSPRDSRRDEKLFF.

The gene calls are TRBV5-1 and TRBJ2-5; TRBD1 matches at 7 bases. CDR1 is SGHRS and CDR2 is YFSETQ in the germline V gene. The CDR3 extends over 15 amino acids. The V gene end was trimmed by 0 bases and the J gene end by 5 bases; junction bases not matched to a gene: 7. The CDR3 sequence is CASSLGQGHRETQYF. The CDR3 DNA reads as TGCGCCAGCAGCTTGGGACAGGGTCACCGGGAGACCCAGTACTTC.

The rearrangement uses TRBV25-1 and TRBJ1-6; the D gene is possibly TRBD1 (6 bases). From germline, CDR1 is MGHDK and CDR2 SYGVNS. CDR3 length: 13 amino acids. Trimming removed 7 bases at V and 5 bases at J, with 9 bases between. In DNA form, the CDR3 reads TGTGCCAGCACTTACAGGGATAATTCACCCCTCCACTTT. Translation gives CASTYRDNSPLHF.